The sequence of this T cell receptor (beta chain) was determined in a study of T cell repertoires in cytomegalovirus infection (dated by TCRdb to the late 2010s). With regard to the full study: The HLA type of each donor mattered for the analysis, because public TCR beta signatures pointed to carriage of CMV infection along with the matching HLA type.

Comment on this clonotype: Its antigen is currently not known. Base qualities are missing; no much larger clone stands one base away.

What the study reported, not specific to this receptor: In both this cohort and an independent cohort of approximately 350 donors, the cumulative frequency of public TCR beta family members distinguished carriers of CMV infection plus the relevant HLA type. The ex vivo response was dominated by HLA-C-restricted CMV-specific TCR beta clonotypes, which also provided the single most frequent clonotype in two of eight donors.

The listed sequencing device is Illumina HiSeq 1500. TCRdb reprocessed the public reads (quality trimming at Q25 with fastp, clone calling with MiXCR) and kept in-frame beta chains. Rows with a matching CDR3 protein are joined into one entry that keeps the most common DNA and genes. The sample table holds about 680,000 distinct CDR3 sequences, of which around 24% were seen once. The ten largest clonotypes hold less than 9.5% of the sample. CDR1 and CDR2 were assigned from the germline V gene as MDHEN and SYDVKM. The CDR3 spans 15 residues, from the cysteine through the valine. Only the CDR3 part of the read is kept: 45 bases, read in frame from the first base. From V the trimming removes 6 bases and from J it removes 3 bases, while the gene matches leave 10 bases of the junction unaccounted for.

This TCR derives from a human donor in good health (CMV status not recorded). Some clones in this sample may be carry-over from other donors' samples. This receptor chain uses TRBV28 and TRBJ2-7, with 8 middle bases fitting TRBD1. The sequencing input was CD8+ T cells from PBMCs. The CDR3 in this case is CASSLAGTGVYEQYV. DNA sequence: TGTGCCAGCAGCCTCGCCGGGACAGGAGTCTACGAGCAGTACGTC.